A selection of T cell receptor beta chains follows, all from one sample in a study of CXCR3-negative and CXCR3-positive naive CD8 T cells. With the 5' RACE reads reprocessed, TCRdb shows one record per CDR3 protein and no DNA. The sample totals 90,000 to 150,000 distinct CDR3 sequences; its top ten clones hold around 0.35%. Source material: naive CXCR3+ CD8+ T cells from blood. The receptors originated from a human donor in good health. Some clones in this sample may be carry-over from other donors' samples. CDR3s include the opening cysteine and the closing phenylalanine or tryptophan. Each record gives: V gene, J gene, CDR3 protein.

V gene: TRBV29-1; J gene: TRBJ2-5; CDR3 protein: CSVEDRGVAETQGETQYF
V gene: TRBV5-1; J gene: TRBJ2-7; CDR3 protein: CASSLGFGDSYEQYF
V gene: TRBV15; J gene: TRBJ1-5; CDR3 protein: CATSGGAGSNQPQHF
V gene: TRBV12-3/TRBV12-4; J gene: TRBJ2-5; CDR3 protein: CASSLQGAETQYF
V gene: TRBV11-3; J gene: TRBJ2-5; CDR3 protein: CASSSSQGARETQYF
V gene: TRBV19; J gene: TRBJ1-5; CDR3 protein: CASSYVARSNRPQHF
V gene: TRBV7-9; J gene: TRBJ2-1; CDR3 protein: CASVSTPARGYNEQFF
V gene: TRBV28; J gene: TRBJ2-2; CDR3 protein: CARTGRYTGELFF
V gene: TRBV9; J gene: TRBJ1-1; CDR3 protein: CASSVFGTAEAFF
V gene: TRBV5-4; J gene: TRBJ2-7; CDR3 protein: CASSSRGLSPYEQYF
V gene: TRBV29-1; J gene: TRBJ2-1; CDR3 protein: CSVLARTSGINEQFF
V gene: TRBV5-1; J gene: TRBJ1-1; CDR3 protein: CASSPPGHLNTEAFF
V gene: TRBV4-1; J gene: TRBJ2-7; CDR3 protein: CASSQDLGSGTYEQYF
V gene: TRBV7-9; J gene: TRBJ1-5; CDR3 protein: CASSSDSGDQPQHF
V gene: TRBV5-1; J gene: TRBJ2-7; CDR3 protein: CASRTDSYEQYF
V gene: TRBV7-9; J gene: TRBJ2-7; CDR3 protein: CASSLMGQGVKDYEQYF
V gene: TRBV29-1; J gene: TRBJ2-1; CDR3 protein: CSVEDPGGIYNEQFF
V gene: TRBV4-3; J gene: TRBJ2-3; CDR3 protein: CASSQDPFGDPPDTQYF
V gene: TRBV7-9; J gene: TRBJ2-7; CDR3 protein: CASSLISAYYEQYF
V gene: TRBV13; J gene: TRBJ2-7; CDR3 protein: CASSSAEDGYYEQYF
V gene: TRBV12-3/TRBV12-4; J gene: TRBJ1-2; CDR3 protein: CASSSGLSGYTF
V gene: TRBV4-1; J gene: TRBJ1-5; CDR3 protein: CASSQVLGSNQPQHF
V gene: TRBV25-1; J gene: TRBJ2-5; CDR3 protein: CASSELYRGAEETQYF
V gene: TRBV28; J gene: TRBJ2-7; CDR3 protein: CASSWGGRTVTYEQYF
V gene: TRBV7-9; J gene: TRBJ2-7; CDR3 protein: CASSLGRAVNYEQYF
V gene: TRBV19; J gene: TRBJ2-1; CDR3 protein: CASSILHLSYNEQFF
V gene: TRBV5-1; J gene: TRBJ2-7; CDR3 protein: CASSLETSGRDYEQYF
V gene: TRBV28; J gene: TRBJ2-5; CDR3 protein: CASSLSQVEETQYF
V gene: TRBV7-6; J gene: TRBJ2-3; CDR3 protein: CASSLSGGGDTQYF
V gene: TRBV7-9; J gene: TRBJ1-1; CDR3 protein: CASSAVKVHTEALF
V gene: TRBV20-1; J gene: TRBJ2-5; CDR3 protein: CSASPYWMRTQYF
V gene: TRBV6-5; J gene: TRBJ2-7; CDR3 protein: CASSYTPGAYEQYF
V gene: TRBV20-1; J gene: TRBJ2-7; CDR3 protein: CAKTGTSGPYEQYF
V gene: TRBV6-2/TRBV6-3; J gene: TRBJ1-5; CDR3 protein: CASSYSGGERRSQHF
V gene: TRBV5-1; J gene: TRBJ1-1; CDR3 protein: CASSFGGSNTEAFF
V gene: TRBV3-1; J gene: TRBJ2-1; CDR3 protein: CASGDRDYNEQFF
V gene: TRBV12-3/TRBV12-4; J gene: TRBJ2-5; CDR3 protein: CASSFVGEMVETQYF
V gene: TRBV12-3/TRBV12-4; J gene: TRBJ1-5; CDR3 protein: CASSLFKQGAQPQHF
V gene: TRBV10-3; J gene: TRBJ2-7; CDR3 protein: CAIGTEPYEQYF
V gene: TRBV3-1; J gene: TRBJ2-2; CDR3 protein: CASSSRVLPGELFF
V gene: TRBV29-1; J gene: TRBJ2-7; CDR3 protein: CSVETTGTASYEQYF
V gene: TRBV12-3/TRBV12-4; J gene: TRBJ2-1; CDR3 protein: CASSYSGRLAESSYNEQFF
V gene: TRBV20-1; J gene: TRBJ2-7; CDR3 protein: CSALPPWDGRTYEQYF
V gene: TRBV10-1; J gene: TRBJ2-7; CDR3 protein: CASSKRLAAGTYEQYF